This T cell receptor (beta chain) was sequenced for a study of blood T cell repertoires in COVID-19. About the study: Nucleic acid was either cDNA or gDNA, and it came from T cells, B-cell-depleted T cells, or PBMCs.

Study processing details: For nucleated cells, counts were estimated from reference gene primer amplification. TCRdb's table, derived via immunoSEQ multiplex PCR, lists solely in-frame clones and lacks some. The V and J calls and clone size come from that table; D and trimming were worked out from the DNA. Among about 140,000 clones, 85% were seen once, and the ten largest hold around 3%. This clone was observed a handful of times. Trimming cost V 5 bases and J 5 bases, with 19 bases left between them. Looked up from germline, CDR1 is MNHEY and CDR2 is SVGAGI. CDR3 length: 15 residues. This chain uses TRBV6-5 with TRBJ2-7; D may be TRBD1 (6 bases). The material sequenced was peripheral blood. The clonotype was recovered from a man in his fifties or sixties with acute or convalescent COVID-19. Here the CDR3 reads CASSQPPAGVDEQYF. CDR3 nucleotides: TGTGCCAGCAGTCAACCGCCGGCAGGGGTGGACGAGCAGTACTTC.